This is a list of T cell receptor beta chains from one sample in a study of blood T cell repertoires in COVID-19. Clones were sequenced by immunoSEQ multiplex PCR, and TCRdb holds only the in-frame ones, with some missing. The sample carries some 240,000 clones, more than 80% recorded once. Input material: peripheral blood. These receptors were collected from a woman older than 75 with COVID-19, enrolled during active disease. CDR3s include the opening cysteine and the closing phenylalanine or tryptophan. The D gene is left open where the match is weak. Size values are once, few and many counts, or a class for expanded clones, and some rows have none.

TRBV29-1	-	12	-	TRBJ2-5	CSVGHTQETQYF	TGCAGCGTTGGACACACGCAAGAGACCCAGTACTTC
TRBV5-1	many	14	-	TRBJ1-1	CASSLRQDIAEAFF	TGCGCCAGCAGCTTGCGGCAGGACATCGCTGAAGCTTTCTTT
TRBV7-2	-	13	TRBD1	TRBJ1-5	CASASQGNQPQHF	TGTGCCAGCGCATCACAGGGGAATCAGCCCCAGCATTTT
TRBV7-8	-	14	-	TRBJ1-1	CASTLAPVRTEAFF	TGTGCCAGCACACTGGCCCCGGTCAGGACTGAAGCTTTCTTT
TRBV4-3	-	15	-	TRBJ1-5	CASSQDAASNQPQHF	TGCGCCAGCAGCCAAGATGCAGCGTCGAATCAGCCCCAGCATTTT
TRBV9	-	16	-	TRBJ2-3	CASSVDRATRTDTQYF	TGTGCCAGCAGCGTAGACAGGGCCACCCGCACAGATACGCAGTATTTT
TRBV19	-	14	TRBD2	TRBJ2-3	CASSIGAGRDTQYF	TGTGCCAGTAGTATTGGAGCGGGGAGAGATACGCAGTATTTT
TRBV11-2	-	13	-	TRBJ1-1	CASTFEGIAEAFF	TGTGCCAGCACCTTCGAGGGTATCGCTGAAGCTTTCTTT
TRBV30	-	14	TRBD1	TRBJ1-1	CAYQGANMNTEAFF	TGTGCTTATCAGGGGGCTAACATGAACACTGAAGCTTTCTTT
TRBV19	-	17	TRBD1	TRBJ1-2	CASTSDETGKRAYGYTF	TGTGCCAGTACCTCAGACGAGACAGGGAAAAGGGCCTATGGCTACACCTTC
TRBV3-1/TRBV3-2	-	19	TRBD2	TRBJ2-1	CASSQDGKLAGTSYNEQFF	TGTGCCAGCAGCCAAGATGGGAAGCTAGCGGGGACCTCCTACAATGAGCAGTTCTTC
TRBV6-1	-	14	TRBD1	TRBJ2-7	CASSEAGGLYEQYF	TGTGCCAGCAGTGAGGCAGGGGGCCTATACGAGCAGTACTTC
TRBV11-2	-	19	TRBD2	TRBJ2-5	CASSLGLERPFGHKETQYF	TGTGCCAGCAGCTTGGGACTAGAACGTCCTTTTGGGCATAAAGAGACCCAGTACTTC
TRBV19	once	14	TRBD2	TRBJ2-1	CATSPLAGGGEQFF	TGTGCCACCTCCCCCCTAGCGGGGGGGGGTGAGCAGTTCTTC
TRBV7-3	-	14	-	TRBJ1-6	CASSPTGGFSPLHF	TGTGCCAGCAGCCCTACCGGCGGGTTTTCACCCCTCCACTTT
TRBV7-9	-	14	-	TRBJ1-4	CATSGGQGREKLFF	TGTGCCACCTCAGGTGGGCAGGGGCGTGAAAAACTGTTTTTT
TRBV10-3	-	16	TRBD1	TRBJ1-3	CAIRGTGGYSGNTIYF	TGTGCCATCAGGGGGACAGGAGGGTACTCTGGAAACACCATATATTTT
TRBV6-6	-	16	TRBD1	TRBJ1-2	CASSRYMGQGDGGYTF	TGTGCCAGCAGTCGATACATGGGACAGGGGGACGGTGGCTACACCTTC
TRBV28	-	15	TRBD1	TRBJ1-5	CASSSRQGSNQPQHF	TGTGCCAGCAGTTCACGACAGGGTAGCAATCAGCCCCAGCATTTT
TRBV7-9	-	13	TRBD1	TRBJ1-2	CASSSATGGGYTF	TGTGCCAGCAGCTCGGCAACAGGGGGAGGCTACACCTTC
TRBV9	few	16	-	TRBJ2-1	CASSVGAGSGYNEQFF	TGTGCCAGCAGCGTAGGGGCGGGGTCGGGATACAATGAGCAGTTCTTC
TRBV18	once	16	-	TRBJ2-1	CASSRGTPSSYNEQFF	TGTGCCAGCTCGCGCGGGACCCCCAGCTCCTACAATGAGCAGTTCTTC
TRBV5-6	-	15	-	TRBJ1-4	CASSFKTQTNEKLFF	TGTGCCAGCAGCTTTAAGACACAGACTAATGAAAAACTGTTTTTT
TRBV4-1	few	13	-	TRBJ2-7	CASSHGLSYEQYF	TGCGCCAGCAGCCACGGACTGTCCTACGAGCAGTACTTC
TRBV19	once	14	-	TRBJ1-1	CASSSYQGNTEAFF	TGTGCCAGTAGTAGCTATCAGGGAAACACTGAAGCTTTCTTT
TRBV5-1	-	17	TRBD1	TRBJ1-2	CASSLASTGAGGYGYTF	TGCGCCAGCAGCTTGGCCTCCACAGGGGCCGGAGGGTATGGCTACACCTTC
TRBV18	-	19	TRBD2	TRBJ2-5	CASSPRLGLAGELAETQYF	TGTGCCAGCTCACCCAGATTGGGACTAGCGGGGGAGTTAGCGGAGACCCAGTACTTC
TRBV28	-	17	-	TRBJ2-7	CASSPVRASAYSYEQYF	TGTGCCAGCAGCCCCGTCCGAGCTAGCGCATACTCCTACGAGCAGTACTTC
TRBV5-1	few	18	TRBD2	TRBJ2-2	CASSLGLAGGKNTGELFF	TGCGCCAGCAGCTTGGGACTAGCGGGAGGGAAAAACACCGGGGAGCTGTTTTTT
TRBV9	once	14	-	TRBJ1-4	CASSAGATNEKLFF	TGTGCCAGCAGCGCGGGAGCAACTAATGAAAAACTGTTTTTT
TRBV18	-	15	-	TRBJ1-1	CASSRAGVGGTEAFF	TGTGCCAGCTCCCGGGCGGGGGTTGGGGGCACTGAAGCTTTCTTT
TRBV12-3/TRBV12-4	once	11	-	TRBJ1-1	CASSSGSEAFF	TGTGCCAGCAGTTCAGGGTCTGAAGCTTTCTTT